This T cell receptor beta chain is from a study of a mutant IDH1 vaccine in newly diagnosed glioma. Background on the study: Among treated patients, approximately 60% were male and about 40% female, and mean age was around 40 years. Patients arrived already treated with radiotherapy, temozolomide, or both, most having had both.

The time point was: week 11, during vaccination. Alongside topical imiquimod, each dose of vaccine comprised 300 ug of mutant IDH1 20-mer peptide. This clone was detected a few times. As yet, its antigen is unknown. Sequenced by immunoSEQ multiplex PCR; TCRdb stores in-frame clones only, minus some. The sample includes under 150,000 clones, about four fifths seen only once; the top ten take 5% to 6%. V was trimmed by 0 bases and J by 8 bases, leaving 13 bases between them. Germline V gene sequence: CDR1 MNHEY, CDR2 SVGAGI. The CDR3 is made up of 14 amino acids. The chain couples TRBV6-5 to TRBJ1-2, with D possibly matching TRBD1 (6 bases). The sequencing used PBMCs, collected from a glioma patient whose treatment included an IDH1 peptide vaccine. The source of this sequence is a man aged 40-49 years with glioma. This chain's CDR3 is CASSYSGGAEGYTF. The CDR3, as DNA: TGTGCCAGCAGTTACTCGGGGGGGGCAGAAGGCTACACCTTC.